The 15 T cell receptor beta chains below come from one sample, sequenced in a study of cytomegalovirus exposure and HLA in healthy donors. A multiplex PCR was run with 60 Vbeta primers and 13 Jbeta primers. Sequencing used immunoSEQ multiplex PCR; TCRdb keeps in-frame clones, though not all of them. The data include tens of thousands of clones; the top ten clones carry 3.5% to 4.5%. Sequenced material: PBMCs. The source of these receptors is a young man in good health and CMV-seropositive.

The V gene is TRBV2, the J gene TRBJ1-2, with 8 nucleotides matching TRBD1. CDR1 is SNHLY and CDR2 is FYNNEI in the germline V gene. The V gene end was trimmed by 6 bases and the J gene end by 2 bases; junction bases not matched to a gene: 5. The CDR3 is 14 residues long. CDR3 nucleotide sequence: TGTGCCAGCAGGCAGACAGGGGCCAACTATGGCTACACCTTC. This codes for CASRQTGANYGYTF.

The V call is TRBV29-1, the J call TRBJ1-1; D may be TRBD1 (6 bases). Deletions cut 6 bases from V and 0 bases from J, with 14 bases between. Germline CDR1 and CDR2: SQVTM and ANQGSEA. CDR3 length: 14 amino acids. CDR3 residues: CSVGTIQMNTEAFF. The CDR3 DNA follows: TGCAGCGTCGGGACAATTCAGATGAACACTGAAGCTTTCTTT.

V and J are TRBV7-9 and TRBJ2-1, with 10 bases identical to TRBD2. The V gene end was trimmed by 1 base and the J gene end by 6 bases; junction bases not matched to a gene: 3. The germline V gene has CDR1 SEHNR and CDR2 FQNEAQ (reference sequence). CDR3 length: 15 residues. The CDR3 sequence: CASSLGSGGINEQFF. The CDR3 DNA is TGTGCCAGCAGCTTAGGTAGCGGGGGGATCAATGAGCAGTTCTTC. The full variable domain, with the rest looked up from reference TRBV7-9 and TRBJ2-1, is DTGVSQNPRHKITKRGQNVTFRCDPISEHNRLYWYRQTLGQGPEFLTYFQNEAQLEKSRLLSDRFSAERPKGSFSTLEIQRTEQGDSAMYLCASSLGSGGINEQFFGPGTRLTVL.

The chain has TRBV7-9 and TRBJ2-3; 7 bases fit TRBD2. V trimming: 4 bases; J trimming: 2 bases; junction bases outside the gene matches: 6. Germline loops: CDR1 SEHNR, CDR2 FQNEAQ (reference sequence). The CDR3 covers 15 residues. CDR3 loop: CASSSGTIITDTQYF. The CDR3 DNA is TGTGCCAGCAGCTCGGGGACTATCATCACAGATACGCAGTATTTT. Together with reference TRBV7-9 and TRBJ2-3, the CDR3 gives the full variable domain: DTGVSQNPRHKITKRGQNVTFRCDPISEHNRLYWYRQTLGQGPEFLTYFQNEAQLEKSRLLSDRFSAERPKGSFSTLEIQRTEQGDSAMYLCASSSGTIITDTQYFGPGTRLTVL.

Worth noting for this clone: The germline gene is not matched at one end of the junction; a read error may be the cause. Other DNA sequences in the sample encode the same CDR3. The rearrangement joins TRBV4-1 to TRBJ2-7; 7 nucleotides agree with TRBD2. The CDR3 consists of 16 residues. Germline V gene data show CDR1 as MGHRA and CDR2 as YSYEKL. CDR3 sequence (DNA): TGCGCCAGCAGCCAAGTCGTCAAGCGGGACCCCTACGAGCAGTACTTT. This gives the protein CASSQVVKRDPYEQYF.

V usage is TRBV19 and J usage is TRBJ2-7; TRBD1 agrees at 11 bases. CDR1 LNHDA and CDR2 SQIVND come from the germline V gene (reference sequence). There are 14 residues in the CDR3. V trimming: 5 bases; J trimming: 6 bases; junction bases outside the gene matches: 6. The CDR3 sequence is CASSRGQGAFEQYF. For the CDR3, the DNA is TGTGCCAGTAGTCGAGGACAGGGGGCTTTCGAGCAGTACTTC.

The chain links TRBV29-1 to TRBJ2-7; 9 nucleotides agree with TRBD1. The trim removed 7 bases at V and 4 bases at J, leaving 8 bases unmatched. CDR3 size: 13 residues. Germline V gives CDR1 SQVTM, CDR2 ANQGSEA. The CDR3 region has the DNA TGCAGCGCCGTCACCGGGACAGGGTACGAGCAGTACTTC. Its protein product is CSAVTGTGYEQYF.

The chain carries TRBV7-6 and TRBJ1-1; 8 bases match TRBD1. The junction had 8 bases not matched to a gene; V was cut back by 3 bases and J by 5 bases. Germline loops: CDR1 SGHVS, CDR2 FNYEAQ. CDR3 size: 15 residues. For the CDR3, the DNA is TGTGCCAGCAGCTTCCAGACAGGGGAGGTGACTGAAGCTTTCTTT. This gives the protein CASSFQTGEVTEAFF.

The chain employs TRBV5-5 and TRBJ1-5; TRBD1 matches at 7 bases. The CDR3 consists of 15 residues. Germline CDR1 is SGHKS and CDR2 is YYEKEE (reference sequence). V lost 4 bases to trimming and J lost 4 bases; unmatched junction nucleotides: 8. The CDR3 here is CASSRTGGINQPQHF. CDR3 sequence (DNA): TGTGCCAGCAGCCGGACAGGCGGGATAAATCAGCCCCAGCATTTT.

The genes are TRBV30 and TRBJ1-6; no reliable D call. The V gene lost 2 bases and the J gene lost 10 bases, with 12 bases spanning the gap. CDR1 and CDR2 from the germline V gene are GTSNPN and SVGIG (reference sequence). The CDR3 has 13 residues. As DNA, the CDR3 is TGTGCCTGGAGTAGCCGGGAGGGCTCACCCCTCCACTTT. This encodes CAWSSREGSPLHF.

The gene calls are TRBV29-1 and TRBJ1-2; 9 nucleotides agree with TRBD1. The CDR3 is made up of 14 amino acids. The junction had 9 bases not matched to a gene; V was cut back by 6 bases and J by 4 bases. Germline-derived CDR1 and CDR2 are SQVTM and ANQGSEA. The CDR3 nucleotides are TGCAGCGTCGGGAAGGGGACAGGGATCTATGGCTACACCTTC. Translating it yields CSVGKGTGIYGYTF.

This chain joins TRBV2 and TRBJ1-4, with a weak D call TRBD1 (5 bases). Germline lookup yields CDR1 SNHLY and CDR2 FYNNEI. The CDR3 has 14 residues. The germline V and J ends were trimmed by 7 bases and 7 bases, with 16 bases remaining between them. Here the CDR3 DNA reads TGTGCCAGCACCGAGGAGGGGTTCGGTGAAAAACTGTTTTTT. Its protein is CASTEEGFGEKLFF.

The chain has TRBV19 and TRBJ2-5; 9 bases align to TRBD1. The germline gives CDR1 LNHDA, CDR2 SQIVND (reference sequence). V gave up 3 bases and J gave up 4 bases; unmatched junction bases: 3. This CDR3 contains 14 residues. The CDR3 reads CASSITGGRETQYF. Written as DNA, the CDR3 is TGTGCCAGTAGTATTACAGGGGGCAGAGAGACCCAGTACTTC.

The rearrangement joins TRBV10-2 to TRBJ2-1, with 8 bases that match TRBD2. The germline CDR1 and CDR2 sequences are WSHSY and SAAADI. V lost 3 bases to trimming and J lost 4 bases; unmatched junction nucleotides: 5. The CDR3 is made up of 15 amino acids. CDR3 DNA: TGCGCCAGCAGTGAAGGAGCGGGGGCTTACAATGAGCAGTTCTTC. This gives the protein CASSEGAGAYNEQFF.

The chain joins TRBV15 to TRBJ2-1; D unclear. The CDR3 is 14 residues long. V dropped 5 bases and J dropped 2 bases, with 10 bases sitting between them. From germline, CDR1 is LNHNV and CDR2 YYDKDF (reference sequence). The CDR3 DNA reads as TGTGCCACCAGCCTTTCTACGACCTACAATGAGCAGTTCTTC. This translates into CATSLSTTYNEQFF.